The present T cell receptor (beta chain) was sequenced within a study of control samples from healthy donors and cancer patients. This table comes from immunoSEQ multiplex PCR, and its TCRdb copy is limited to in-frame clones, with some not included. The sample has 110,000 to 150,000 clones; about 89% are singletons. This CDR3 has 14 amino acids. Germline V gives CDR1 LNHDA, CDR2 SQIVND (reference sequence). The ends were cut back, 0 bases at V and 4 bases at J, with 9 bases in the middle. The sequence came from a man aged 18-30 years in good health. Sequencing was done on a sample of blood. This chain connects TRBV19 to TRBJ1-2, with unresolved D. CDR3 residues: CASSIESSLYGYTF. The DNA for the CDR3 is TGTGCCAGTAGTATAGAGTCCTCGCTCTATGGCTACACCTTC.